The clone carrying this T cell receptor beta chain has at least ten counts. TCRdb passed the 5' RACE reads through MiXCR, listing each CDR3 protein once. The sample holds approximately 670,000 distinct CDR3 sequences, over 5% seen once. Among all donors, each was a healthy Caucasian. This record comes from a study of identical twins. The sample comprised naive T cells sorted from blood. This TCR came from a man aged 18-30 years in good health.

The CDR3 coding sequence is TGCAGTGCTAGAGATGCGGGTTTCAATCAGCCCCAGCATTTT. Amino acids: CSARDAGFNQPQHF. The chain combines TRBV20-1 with TRBJ1-5, with no clear D. Germline assignment: CDR1 DFQATT and CDR2 SNEGSKA (reference sequence). Trimming pared 0 bases from V and 3 bases from J, leaving 9 bases between. CDR3 size: 14 residues.